Here is one TCR beta chain with its context. Methods used by the authors: Reference gene primer amplification in the assay estimated nucleated cell counts. This table comes from immunoSEQ multiplex PCR, and its TCRdb copy is limited to in-frame clones, with some not included. V and J calls and clone size are as listed in that table; D and trimming were resolved from the DNA. This table has about 260,000 clones, 70% to 90% appearing once. The data stem from a study of blood T cell repertoires in COVID-19. On the study more broadly: From the United States, Italy and Spain came samples of acute and convalescent COVID-19.

CDR3 length: 15 amino acids. CDR1 and CDR2 from the germline V gene are SGHRS and YFSETQ. Trimming removed 1 base from V and 5 bases from J; junction bases left unmatched: 4. The source material was peripheral blood. The V and J genes are TRBV5-1 and TRBJ2-2; 8 bases map to TRBD2. This clonotype was obtained from a man aged 55 to 70 who had recovered from COVID-19. The CDR3 loop reads CASSLTAGGTGELFF. In DNA form, the CDR3 reads TGCGCCAGCAGCTTGACGGCGGGAGGAACCGGGGAGCTGTTTTTT.